This T cell receptor beta chain comes out of a study of shared T cell receptors in the human thymus. CDR1 is LGHNA, CDR2 YSLEER, per germline. V lost 1 base to trimming and J lost 4 bases; unmatched junction nucleotides: 2. This CDR3 is 14 amino acids long. Sequencing used immunoSEQ multiplex PCR; TCRdb keeps in-frame clones, though not all of them. The table has more than 550,000 clones, around 87% seen once. These data also featured in a second study, about human thymus T cells. That publication notes: The source of the thymus tissue was resections taken during corrective heart surgery.

This sequence joins TRBV4-3 and TRBJ1-2; 8 bases match TRBD1. The origin of this receptor is a boy in the first two years of life with a congenital heart defect. The specimen was thymocytes. CDR3 bases: TGCGCCAGCAGCCAAGTTGACAGGGGCTATGGCTACACCTTC. Translated, it gives CASSQVDRGYGYTF.